The clone carrying this T cell receptor beta chain was recorded at least ten times. Its antigen is still unknown. The CDR3 spans 15 residues. Per germline, CDR1 SGHTA and CDR2 FQGTGA. The V and J ends lost 4 bases and 6 bases respectively, with 18 bases between them. These data are taken from a study of T cells in Graves' hyperthyroidism and ophthalmopathy. Overall study findings and caveats: A model of 13 V-J pairs discriminated ophthalmopathy from stable hyperthyroidism.

Inclusion characteristics of ophthalmopathy patients comprised a Clinical Activity Score of at least 3, a NOSPECS grade of at least 4, and duration under 3 months. Authors of the study amplified TCR beta CDR3 regions from RNA transcripts. With the HTBI primer set, the TCR CDR3 went through a first round of RT-PCR. One entry per CDR3 protein, called by TCRdb with MiXCR from the multiplex PCR reads. Seen here are about 640,000 distinct CDR3 sequences, approximately 14% observed once, and the top ten hold under 15%. The sequenced sample was blood. The V call is TRBV7-3, the J call TRBJ2-5; TRBD1 might be the D (5 bases). This receptor was identified in a woman aged 45 to 65 with Graves' ophthalmopathy. The CDR3 nucleotides read TGTGCCAGCAGCTCCGGACACCCGCTGGAAAAGACCCAGTACTTC. Its translation: CASSSGHPLEKTQYF. The variable domain in full, completed from reference TRBV7-3 and TRBJ2-5, reads GAGVSQTPSNKVTEKGKYVELRCDPISGHTALYWYRQSLGQGPEFLIYFQGTGAADDSGLPNDRFFAVRPEGSVSTLKIQRTERGDSAVYLCASSSGHPLEKTQYFGPGTRLLVL.